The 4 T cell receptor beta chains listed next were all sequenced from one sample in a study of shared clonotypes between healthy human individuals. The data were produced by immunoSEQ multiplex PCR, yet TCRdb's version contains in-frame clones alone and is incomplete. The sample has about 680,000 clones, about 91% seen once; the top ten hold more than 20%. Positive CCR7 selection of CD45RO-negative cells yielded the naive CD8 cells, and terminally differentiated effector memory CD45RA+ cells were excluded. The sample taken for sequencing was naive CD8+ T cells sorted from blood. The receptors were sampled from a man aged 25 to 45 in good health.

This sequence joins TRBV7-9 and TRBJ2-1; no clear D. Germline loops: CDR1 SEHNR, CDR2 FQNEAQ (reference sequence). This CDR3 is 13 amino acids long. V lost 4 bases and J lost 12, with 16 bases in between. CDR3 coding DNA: TGTGCCAGCAGCTCCGGCAGGATGTTAGGGCAGTTCTTC. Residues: CASSSGRMLGQFF.

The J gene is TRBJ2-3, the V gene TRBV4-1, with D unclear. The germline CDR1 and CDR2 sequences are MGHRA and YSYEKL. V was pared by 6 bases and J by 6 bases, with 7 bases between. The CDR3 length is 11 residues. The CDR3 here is CASRTKDTQYF. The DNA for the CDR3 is TGCGCCAGCAGAACGAAGGATACGCAGTATTTT.

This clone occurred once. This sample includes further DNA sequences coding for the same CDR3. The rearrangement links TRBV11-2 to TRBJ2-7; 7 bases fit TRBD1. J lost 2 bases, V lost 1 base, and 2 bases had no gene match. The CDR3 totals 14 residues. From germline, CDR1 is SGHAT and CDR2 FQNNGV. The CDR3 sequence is CASSLGTGTYEQYF. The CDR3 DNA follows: TGTGCCAGCAGCTTAGGGACAGGAACCTACGAGCAGTACTTC.

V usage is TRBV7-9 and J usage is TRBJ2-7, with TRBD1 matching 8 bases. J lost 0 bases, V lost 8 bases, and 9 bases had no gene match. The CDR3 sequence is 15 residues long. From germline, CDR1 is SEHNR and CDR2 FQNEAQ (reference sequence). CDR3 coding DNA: TGTGCCAGCTTGCCTCGGGACAGGTCCTCCTACGAGCAGTACTTC. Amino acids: CASLPRDRSSYEQYF.